This record looks at one TCR beta chain sequence and its context. Clones were read by immunoSEQ multiplex PCR, and TCRdb kept only the in-frame ones, dropping some. This table holds under 150,000 clones, approximately 90% found once. These data originate in a study of blood T cell repertoires in COVID-19. Study-wide context: Sources were T cells, B-cell-depleted T cells, or PBMCs; the material itself was cDNA or gDNA.

CDR1 is DFQATT and CDR2 is SNEGSKA in the germline V gene (reference sequence). V lost 3 bases, J lost 7 bases, and 19 bases lay in between. The CDR3 covers 15 residues. Sequenced sample: peripheral blood. This receptor was taken from a human donor in a cohort sampled during active COVID-19. The chain joins TRBV20-1 to TRBJ1-5, with D perhaps TRBD1 (6 bases). This CDR3 reads CSASVPNRAGQPQHF. The CDR3 region has the DNA TGCAGTGCTAGTGTCCCAAACAGGGCCGGGCAGCCCCAGCATTTT.